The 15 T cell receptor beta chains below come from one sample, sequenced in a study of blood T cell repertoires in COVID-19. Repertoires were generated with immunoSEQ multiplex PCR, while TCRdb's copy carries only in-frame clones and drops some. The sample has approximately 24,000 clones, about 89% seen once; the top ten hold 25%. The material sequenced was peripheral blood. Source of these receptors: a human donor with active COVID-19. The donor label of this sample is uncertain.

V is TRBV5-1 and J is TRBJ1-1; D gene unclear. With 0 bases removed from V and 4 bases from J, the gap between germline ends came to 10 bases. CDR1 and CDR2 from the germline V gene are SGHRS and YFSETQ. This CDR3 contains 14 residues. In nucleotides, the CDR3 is TGCGCCAGCAGCTTGGGTTACGGTGGCACTGAAGCTTTCTTT. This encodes CASSLGYGGTEAFF.

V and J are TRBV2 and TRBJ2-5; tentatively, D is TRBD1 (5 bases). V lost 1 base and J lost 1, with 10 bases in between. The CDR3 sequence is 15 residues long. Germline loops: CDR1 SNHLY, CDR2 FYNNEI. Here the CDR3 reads CASSEGTPFQETQYF. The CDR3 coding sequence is TGTGCCAGCAGTGAAGGGACACCTTTCCAAGAGACCCAGTACTTC. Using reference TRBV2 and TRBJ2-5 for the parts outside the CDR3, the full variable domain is EPEVTQTPSHQVTQMGQEVILRCVPISNHLYFYWYRQILGQKVEFLVSFYNNEISEKSEIFDDQFSVERPDGSNFTLKIRSTKLEDSAMYFCASSEGTPFQETQYFGPGTRLLVL.

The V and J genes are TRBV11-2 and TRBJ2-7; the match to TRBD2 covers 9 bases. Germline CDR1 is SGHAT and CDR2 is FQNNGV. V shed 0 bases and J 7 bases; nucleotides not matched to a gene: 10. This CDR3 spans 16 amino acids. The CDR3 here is CASSLDPGLARFEQYF. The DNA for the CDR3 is TGTGCCAGCAGCTTAGATCCTGGACTAGCGCGATTTGAGCAGTACTTC.

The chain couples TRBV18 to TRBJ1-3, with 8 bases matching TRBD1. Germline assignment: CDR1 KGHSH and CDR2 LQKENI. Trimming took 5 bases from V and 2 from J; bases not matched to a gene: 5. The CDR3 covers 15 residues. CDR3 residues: CASSTTTGAGNTIYF. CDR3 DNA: TGTGCCAGCTCAACGACGACAGGGGCTGGAAACACCATATATTTT.

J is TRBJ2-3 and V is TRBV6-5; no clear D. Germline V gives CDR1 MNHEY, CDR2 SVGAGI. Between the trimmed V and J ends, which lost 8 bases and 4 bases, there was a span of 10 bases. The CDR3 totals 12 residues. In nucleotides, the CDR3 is TGTGCCAGCGCTAATAAGCCAGATACGCAGTATTTT. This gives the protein CASANKPDTQYF.

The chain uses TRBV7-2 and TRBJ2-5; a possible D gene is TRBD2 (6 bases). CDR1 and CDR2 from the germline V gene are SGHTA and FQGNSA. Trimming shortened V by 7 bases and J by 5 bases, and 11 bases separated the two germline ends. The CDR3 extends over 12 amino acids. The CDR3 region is CASTTLAETQYF. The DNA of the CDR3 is TGTGCCAGCACCACCCTAGCGGAGACCCAGTACTTC.

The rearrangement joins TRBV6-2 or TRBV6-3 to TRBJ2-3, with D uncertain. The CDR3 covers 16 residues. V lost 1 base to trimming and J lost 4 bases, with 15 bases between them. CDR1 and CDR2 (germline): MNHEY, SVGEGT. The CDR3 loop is CASSYLNTPTADTQYF. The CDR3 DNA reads TGTGCCAGCAGTTACTTAAATACACCCACCGCAGATACGCAGTATTTT.

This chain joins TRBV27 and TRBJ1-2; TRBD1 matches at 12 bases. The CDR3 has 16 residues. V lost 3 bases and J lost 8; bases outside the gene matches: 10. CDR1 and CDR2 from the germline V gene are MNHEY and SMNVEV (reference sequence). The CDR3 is CASSFLRGTGGLGYTF. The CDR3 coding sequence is TGTGCCAGCAGTTTCCTCAGAGGGACAGGGGGCTTAGGCTACACCTTC.

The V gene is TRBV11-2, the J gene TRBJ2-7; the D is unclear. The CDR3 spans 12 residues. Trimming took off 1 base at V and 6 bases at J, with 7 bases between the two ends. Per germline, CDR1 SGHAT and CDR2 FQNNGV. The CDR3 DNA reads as TGTGCCAGCAGCTTAGTTTTATCCGAGCAGTACTTC. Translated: CASSLVLSEQYF.

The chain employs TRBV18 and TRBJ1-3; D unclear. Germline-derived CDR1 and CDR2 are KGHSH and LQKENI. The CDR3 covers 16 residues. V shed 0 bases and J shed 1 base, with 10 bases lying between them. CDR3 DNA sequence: TGTGCCAGCTCACCACCGTCGCCGGGGTCTGGAAACACCATATATTTT. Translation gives CASSPPSPGSGNTIYF.

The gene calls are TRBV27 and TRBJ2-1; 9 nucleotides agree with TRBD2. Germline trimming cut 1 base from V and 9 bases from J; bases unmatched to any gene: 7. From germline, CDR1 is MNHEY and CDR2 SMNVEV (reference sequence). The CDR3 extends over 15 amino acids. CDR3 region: CASSLYLAGPGEQFF. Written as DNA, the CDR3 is TGTGCCAGCAGTTTATACCTAGCGGGGCCGGGTGAGCAGTTCTTC.

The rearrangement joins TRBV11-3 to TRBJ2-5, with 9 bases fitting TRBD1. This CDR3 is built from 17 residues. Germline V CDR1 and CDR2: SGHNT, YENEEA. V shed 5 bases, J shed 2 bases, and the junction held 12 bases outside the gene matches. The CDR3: CASSPGQGQGNQETQYF. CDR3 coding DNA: TGTGCCAGCAGCCCCGGACAGGGGCAAGGGAATCAAGAGACCCAGTACTTC.

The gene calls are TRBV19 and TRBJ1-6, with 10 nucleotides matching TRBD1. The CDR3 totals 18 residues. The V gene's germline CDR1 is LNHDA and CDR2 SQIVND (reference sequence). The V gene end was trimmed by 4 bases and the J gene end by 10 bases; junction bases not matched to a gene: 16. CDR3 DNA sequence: TGTGCCAGTAGTAAGACGACAGGGGGCGCTTCTGAGGGGTCACCCCTCCACTTT. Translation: CASSKTTGGASEGSPLHF.

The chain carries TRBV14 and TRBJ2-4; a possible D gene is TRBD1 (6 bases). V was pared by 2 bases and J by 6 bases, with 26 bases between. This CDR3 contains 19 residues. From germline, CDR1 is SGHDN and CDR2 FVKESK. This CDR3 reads CASSQLQQGRGLRRNIQYF. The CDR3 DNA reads TGTGCCAGCAGCCAACTACAACAGGGACGAGGCCTAAGGAGAAACATTCAGTACTTC.

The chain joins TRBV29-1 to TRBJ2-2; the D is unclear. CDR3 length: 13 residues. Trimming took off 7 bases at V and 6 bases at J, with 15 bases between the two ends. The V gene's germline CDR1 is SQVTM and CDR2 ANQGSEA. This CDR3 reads CSAGPVTPGELFF. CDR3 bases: TGCAGCGCCGGCCCCGTAACTCCCGGGGAGCTGTTTTTT.